Detailed here is one T cell receptor (beta chain). What it binds is not known. TCRdb's table, derived via immunoSEQ multiplex PCR, lists solely in-frame clones and lacks some. The repertoire consists of roughly 300,000 clones, with 70% to 90% occurring once and the leading ten covering under 0.85%. The sample comes from a study of cytomegalovirus exposure and HLA in healthy donors. The wider study: The use of the same platform for the roughly 110 validation repertoires and the roughly 700 first-cohort repertoires was reported by a later analysis.

Study observations and caveats: There were some public TCRs occurring in many donors, but most TCR sequences were rare. Researchers catalogued 160 or so TCR beta chains as cytomegalovirus-associated. In vitro checks showed that three CMV-associated chains really do target CMV antigens.

The sequence was collected from a woman under 30 in good health and CMV-seronegative. Specimen: PBMCs.

CDR3 DNA: TGCAGCGTTCTGGCAACTCAGGGGCATGGCTACACCTTC. Its protein product is CSVLATQGHGYTF. The chain employs TRBV29-1 and TRBJ1-2; D is possibly TRBD1 (6 bases). CDR3 length equals 13 residues. Trimming took 5 bases from V and 6 from J, leaving 16 bases between them. Germline assignment: CDR1 SQVTM and CDR2 ANQGSEA. Filled out from reference TRBV29-1 and TRBJ1-2, the complete variable domain reads SAVISQKPSRDICQRGTSLTIQCQVDSQVTMMFWYRQQPGQSLTLIATANQGSEATYESGFVIDKFPISRPNLTFSTLTVSNMSPEDSSIYLCSVLATQGHGYTFGSGTRLTVV.